The 5 T cell receptor beta chains reported below all come from one sample, sequenced in a study of PD-L1 blockade in urothelial cancer. Time point reported: pretreatment peripheral blood. TCRdb's table, derived via immunoSEQ multiplex PCR, lists solely in-frame clones and lacks some. Here the sample spans 60,000 or so clones, around 81% being singletons. Sequencing used PBMCs, obtained around atezolizumab (anti-PD-L1) treatment. These TCRs come from a man between 65 and 79 years old with urothelial cancer.

The CDR3 region has the DNA TGTGCCAGCAGTCGGACTAGCGGACGGCCTGGGTCCTACGAGCAGTACTTC. Translation: CASSRTSGRPGSYEQYF. V and J are TRBV27 and TRBJ2-7, with 10 bases identical to TRBD2. Germline CDR1 and CDR2: MNHEY and SMNVEV (reference sequence). This CDR3 region has 17 residues. V shed 5 bases and J 1 base; nucleotides not matched to a gene: 11.

The CDR3 spells CASIRQALNTEAFF. The CDR3 DNA follows: TGTGCCAGCATACGACAGGCGCTGAACACTGAAGCTTTCTTT. The V gene is TRBV2, the J gene TRBJ1-1; possible D gene TRBD1, 6 bases. CDR1 is SNHLY and CDR2 is FYNNEI in the germline V gene. Trimming took off 7 bases at V and 0 bases at J, with 12 bases between the two ends. This CDR3 has 14 residues.

The rearrangement uses TRBV19 and TRBJ2-1; perhaps TRBD2 as D (5 bases). Germline CDR1 and CDR2: LNHDA and SQIVND (reference sequence). Between the trimmed V and J ends, which lost 8 bases and 2 bases, there was a span of 16 bases. This CDR3 region has 15 residues. In nucleotides, the CDR3 is TGTGCCAGTCGAGGGAGAGGTGCTGCCTACAATGAGCAGTTCTTC. Translation gives CASRGRGAAYNEQFF.

This sequence joins TRBV30 and TRBJ2-2; 12 bases fit TRBD1. The CDR3 contains 17 residues. CDR1 and CDR2 (germline): GTSNPN, SVGIG (reference sequence). V gave up 1 base and J gave up 7 bases; unmatched junction bases: 10. CDR3 loop: CAWSAKTGQGAVGELFF. The CDR3 nucleotides read TGTGCCTGGAGTGCAAAAACGGGACAGGGGGCTGTCGGGGAGCTGTTTTTT.

This clone was recorded many times. This chain uses TRBV2 with TRBJ1-2; possibly TRBD1 for D (5 bases). The CDR3 sequence is 13 residues long. Looked up from germline, CDR1 is SNHLY and CDR2 is FYNNEI. Trimming removed 1 base at V and 4 bases at J, with 7 bases between. The CDR3 region has the DNA TGTGCCAGCAGTGAAGGACAGCCCTATGGCTACACCTTC. Protein sequence: CASSEGQPYGYTF.